This TCR beta chain stems from a study of immune heterogeneity within non-small cell lung tumors. Template input, which was bulk tumor genomic DNA, totaled 600 to 650 ng per sample. Several widely spaced biopsies per primary tumor were taken during surgery. The study enrolled patients with untreated, newly diagnosed non-small cell lung cancer who underwent curative surgery. This clonotype was seen ten or more times. Multiplex PCR amplified TCR beta CDR3 with 32 V and 13 J primers. TCRdb fed the multiplex PCR reads into MiXCR, producing one record per CDR3 protein. Among tens of thousands of distinct CDR3 sequences listed, under 35% were seen once. This receptor was taken from a man in his forties or fifties with non-small cell lung cancer. Sequencing was performed on lung tumor tissue.

The CDR3 region has the DNA TGTGCCAGTATCGGGAACACTGAAGCTTTCTTT. Translating gives CASIGNTEAFF. The V gene is TRBV19, the J gene TRBJ1-1, with D hard to call. Germline V gives CDR1 LNHDA, CDR2 SQIVND (reference sequence). This CDR3 comprises 11 residues. Trimming removed 7 bases from V and 1 base from J, with 4 bases in between.